These T cell receptor beta chains were read from a single sample in a study of shared clonotypes between healthy human individuals. Assay: immunoSEQ multiplex PCR; the TCRdb copy retains only in-frame clones and omits some. The sample holds around 690,000 clones; less than 95% are singletons and the top ten take 34%. What was sequenced was memory CD8+ T cells from PBMCs. Receptors were obtained from a man in his late teens or twenties in good health. Some clones in this sample may be carry-over from other donors' samples. CDR3s include the opening cysteine and the closing phenylalanine or tryptophan. The D gene is left open where the match is weak. Not every row has a clone size; where given, it reads once, few, many or a size class.

TRBJ2-1 | TRBV9 | - | - | CASSARQASLLNEQFF | TGTGCCAGCAGCGCCCGACAGGCCTCCCTCCTCAATGAGCAGTTCTTC
TRBJ1-5 | TRBV19 | - | once | CASSIGRGNSNQPQHF | TGTGCCAGTAGTATAGGACGGGGGAATAGCAATCAGCCCCAGCATTTT
TRBJ2-1 | TRBV5-4 | TRBD1 | few | CASSLTGTESNEQFF | TGTGCCAGCAGCTTAACCGGGACAGAGAGCAATGAGCAGTTCTTC
TRBJ1-2 | TRBV6-5 | TRBD1 | - | CASSNRGAYGYTF | TGTGCCAGCAGTAACAGGGGAGCCTATGGCTACACCTTC
TRBJ2-2 | TRBV7-6 | TRBD1 | - | CASSQGTGSDANTGELFF | TGTGCCAGCAGCCAAGGGACAGGCTCGGACGCGAACACCGGGGAGCTGTTTTTT
TRBJ2-7 | TRBV29-1 | - | - | CSAADGTSYEQYF | TGCAGCGCAGCGGACGGTACGTCCTACGAGCAGTACTTC
TRBJ2-1 | TRBV7-6 | - | - | CASSGLGEGWTYNEQFF | TGTGCCAGCAGCGGACTGGGTGAGGGGTGGACCTACAATGAGCAGTTCTTC
TRBJ2-1 | TRBV7-9 | - | once | CASSLGSYEQFF | TGTGCCAGCAGCTTAGGGTCGTATGAGCAGTTCTTC
TRBJ1-4 | TRBV13 | - | once | CASSSTGANEKLFF | TGTGCCAGCAGCTCGACAGGAGCTAATGAAAAACTGTTTTTT
TRBJ2-4 | TRBV30 | - | - | CAWSDKVSLAKNIQYF | TGTGCCTGGAGTGACAAGGTTTCCTTAGCCAAAAACATTCAGTACTTC
TRBJ2-5 | TRBV28 | - | - | CASSFRGGEETQYF | TGTGCCAGCAGTTTTAGGGGGGGTGAAGAGACCCAGTACTTC
TRBJ2-1 | TRBV7-8 | TRBD2 | - | CASSLGASGTNFNEQFF | TGTGCCAGCAGCTTGGGGGCTAGCGGGACAAATTTCAATGAGCAGTTCTTC
TRBJ2-7 | TRBV4-1 | TRBD1 | - | CASSQGQGALNEQYF | TGCGCCAGCAGCCAGGGACAGGGGGCTCTGAACGAGCAGTACTTC
TRBJ1-3 | TRBV13 | - | few | CASSLGRDSGNTIYF | TGTGCCAGCAGCTTGGGCAGGGACTCTGGAAACACCATATATTTT
TRBJ1-2 | TRBV7-6 | - | - | CASSVNYSRKTYGYTF | TGTGCCAGCAGCGTTAACTATTCTCGAAAGACCTATGGCTACACCTTC
TRBJ2-7 | TRBV11-2 | - | - | CASSLAGLEQYF | TGTGCCAGCAGCTTAGCAGGGTTGGAGCAGTACTTC
TRBJ2-7 | TRBV6-6 | - | - | CASTGGGPNEQYF | TGTGCCAGCACTGGAGGGGGCCCCAACGAGCAGTACTTC
TRBJ1-2 | TRBV6-1 | - | - | CASRSAYGYTF | TGTGCCAGCAGGTCTGCCTATGGCTACACCTTC
TRBJ1-3 | TRBV13 | - | - | CASSLGWRDGNTIYF | TGTGCCAGCAGCTTAGGCTGGAGGGATGGAAACACCATATATTTT
TRBJ2-7 | TRBV11-2 | - | - | CASSSTDRIYEQYF | TGTGCCAGCAGCTCGACCGACAGGATCTACGAGCAGTACTTC
TRBJ1-2 | TRBV2 | - | - | CASSDRTGDSYGYTF | TGTGCCAGCAGTGATAGAACGGGCGACTCCTATGGCTACACCTTC
TRBJ1-5 | TRBV10-3 | TRBD1 | few | CAISESGDSYYQPQHF | TGTGCCATCAGTGAGTCGGGGGACAGCTACTATCAGCCCCAGCATTTT
TRBJ2-2 | TRBV19 | TRBD2 | - | CASSIARTSGRPTGELFF | TGTGCCAGTAGTATAGCTAGGACTAGCGGGAGACCTACCGGGGAGCTGTTTTTT
TRBJ2-3 | TRBV27 | - | - | CAVRGIGTDTQYF | TGTGCCGTCAGAGGGATCGGCACAGATACGCAGTATTTT
TRBJ2-4 | TRBV7-9 | TRBD1 | once | CASSPWVPRDRLAKNIQYF | TGTGCCAGCAGCCCCTGGGTGCCCCGGGACAGGCTAGCCAAAAACATTCAGTACTTC
TRBJ2-1 | TRBV5-4 | - | - | CASSHTPVGYNEQFF | TGTGCCAGCAGTCATACACCCGTAGGGTACAATGAGCAGTTCTTC